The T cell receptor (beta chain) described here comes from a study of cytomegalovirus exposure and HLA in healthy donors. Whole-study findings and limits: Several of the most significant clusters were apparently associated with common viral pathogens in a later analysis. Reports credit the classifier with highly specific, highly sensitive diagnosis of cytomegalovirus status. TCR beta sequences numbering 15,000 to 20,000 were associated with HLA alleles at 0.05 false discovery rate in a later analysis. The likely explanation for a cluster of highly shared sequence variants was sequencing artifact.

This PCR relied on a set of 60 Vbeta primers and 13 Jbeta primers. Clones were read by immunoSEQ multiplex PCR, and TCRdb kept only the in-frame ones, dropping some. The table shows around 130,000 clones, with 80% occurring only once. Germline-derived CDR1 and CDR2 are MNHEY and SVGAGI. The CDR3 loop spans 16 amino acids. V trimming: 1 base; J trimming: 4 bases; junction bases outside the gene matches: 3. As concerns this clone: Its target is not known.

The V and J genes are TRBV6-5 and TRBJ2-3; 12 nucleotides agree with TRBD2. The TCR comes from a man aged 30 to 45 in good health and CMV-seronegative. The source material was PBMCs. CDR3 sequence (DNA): TGTGCCAGCAGTTACTTACTAGCGGGGGGCGCAGATACGCAGTATTTT. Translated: CASSYLLAGGADTQYF.